Listed here are 30 T cell receptor beta chains from one sample, sequenced in a study of blood T cell repertoires in COVID-19. Using immunoSEQ multiplex PCR, the repertoire was profiled, and TCRdb retains in-frame clones only, with some absent. Altogether 75,000 to 90,000 clones are present, 80% being singletons, with the ten largest covering about 11%. The sequenced sample consisted of peripheral blood. The receptors were gathered from a woman in her forties with active or convalescent COVID-19.

This clone was observed once. The chain uses TRBV6-2 or TRBV6-3 and TRBJ1-4; tentatively, D is TRBD1 (5 bases). Germline-derived CDR1 and CDR2 are MNHEY and SVGEGT. V was pared by 5 bases and J by 0 bases, with 7 bases between. CDR3 length: 14 amino acids. CDR3 in amino acids: CASSGQPTNEKLFF. In DNA form, the CDR3 reads TGTGCCAGCAGTGGACAACCAACTAATGAAAAACTGTTTTTT.

The chain carries TRBV4-1 and TRBJ1-2; D is undetermined. Trimming shortened V by 1 base and J by 8 bases, and 23 bases separated the two germline ends. This CDR3 comprises 17 residues. Germline V lookup: CDR1 MGHRA, CDR2 YSYEKL. CDR3 nucleotide sequence: TGCGCCAGCAGCCAAGTGGGTCAGGTGGGCAGATCTGCCGGCTACACCTTC. Encoded protein: CASSQVGQVGRSAGYTF.

The chain is built from TRBV7-2 and TRBJ2-1; 13 nucleotides align to TRBD2. Unmatched junction bases numbered 6, after V lost 1 base and J lost 6 bases. Germline V gene lookup returns CDR1 SGHTA and CDR2 FQGNSA. The CDR3 spans 17 residues. CDR3 protein: CASSLEEGLAGSNEQFF. In DNA form, the CDR3 reads TGTGCCAGCAGCTTAGAAGAGGGACTAGCGGGGTCCAATGAGCAGTTCTTC.

The J gene is TRBJ2-5, the V gene TRBV28; 7 positions match TRBD1. Germline lookup yields CDR1 MDHEN and CDR2 SYDVKM. The CDR3 is 15 amino acids. J gave up 5 bases and V 6 bases, and 12 bases lay outside the gene matches. This chain's CDR3 is CASRAGTRGLETQYF. The DNA for the CDR3 is TGTGCCAGCAGAGCCGGGACAAGGGGGCTGGAGACCCAGTACTTC.

The J gene is TRBJ2-5, the V gene TRBV18; D may be TRBD1 (6 bases). In germline, CDR1 is KGHSH, CDR2 LQKENI. The V end lost 2 bases, the J end lost 1 base, and 11 bases lay between the germline ends. This CDR3 contains 15 residues. Here the CDR3 DNA reads TGTGCCAGCTCACCAACCACAGGGTCCCAAGAGACCCAGTACTTC. This gives the protein CASSPTTGSQETQYF.

As for this clone: The same CDR3 also results from other DNA sequences found in this sample. J is TRBJ2-1 and V is TRBV7-9, with D possibly TRBD2 on 6 matching bases. In germline, CDR1 is SEHNR, CDR2 FQNEAQ (reference sequence). This CDR3 has 14 residues. V lost 4 bases and J 3 bases, leaving 10 bases between the germline ends. CDR3 nucleotide sequence: TGTGCCAGCAGCTCGGGACTTCTCTACAATGAGCAGTTCTTC. It specifies CASSSGLLYNEQFF.

This clone was found once. This chain connects TRBV6-1 to TRBJ2-2, with TRBD1 as a possible D gene (6 bases). The V and J ends lost 3 bases and 1 base respectively, with 9 bases between them. The CDR3 length is 15 residues. The germline V gene has CDR1 MNHNS and CDR2 SASEGT. The CDR3 nucleotides are TGTGCCAGCAGTGAGGGGGCAGGGAACACCGGGGAGCTGTTTTTT. Translation: CASSEGAGNTGELFF.

The chain uses TRBV3-1 (or the pseudogene TRBV3-2) and TRBJ2-2; tentative D call: TRBD2 (5 bases). Trimming pared 4 bases from V and 8 bases from J, leaving 11 bases between. The V gene's germline CDR1 is LGHDT and CDR2 YNNKEL (reference sequence). This CDR3 spans 13 amino acids. The CDR3 nucleotides are TGTGCCAGCAGCCGAGTAAGCGGTGGGGAGCTGTTTTTT. This sequence encodes CASSRVSGGELFF.

The V and J genes are TRBV19 and TRBJ1-4, with D tentatively TRBD1 (5 bases). The V end lost 3 bases, the J end lost 5 bases, and 13 bases lay between the germline ends. Per the germline V gene, CDR1 is LNHDA and CDR2 is SQIVND (reference sequence). The CDR3 spans 15 residues. This CDR3 is CASSIGGLENEKLFF. The CDR3 bases are TGTGCCAGTAGTATCGGGGGACTTGAGAATGAAAAACTGTTTTTT.

This clone was observed a single time. This chain joins TRBV20-1 and TRBJ1-5, with D unclear. The CDR3 length is 11 residues. Germline CDR1 reads DFQATT; CDR2 reads SNEGSKA (reference sequence). Between the trimmed V and J ends, which lost 5 bases and 7 bases, there was a span of 9 bases. In nucleotides, the CDR3 is TGCAGTGCTCGACTAGGGCAGCCCCAGCATTTT. It is translated as CSARLGQPQHF.

This clone occurred a few times. This sequence joins TRBV9 and TRBJ1-3; D call uncertain. V was clipped by 3 bases and J by 0 bases, with 10 bases between them. Germline CDR1 reads SGDLS; CDR2 reads YYNGEE. The CDR3 totals 15 residues. This chain's CDR3 is CASSAGISSGNTIYF. Here the CDR3 DNA reads TGTGCCAGCAGCGCCGGGATATCCTCTGGAAACACCATATATTTT.

The CDR3 reads CASSEALGSPQETQYF. As DNA, the CDR3 is TGTGCCAGCAGCGAGGCACTGGGCAGCCCTCAAGAGACCCAGTACTTC. The rearrangement links TRBV9 to TRBJ2-5; D gene ambiguous. This CDR3 spans 16 amino acids. CDR1 is SGDLS and CDR2 is YYNGEE in the germline V gene. Trimming pared 3 bases from V and 2 bases from J, leaving 17 bases between.

The J gene is TRBJ2-2, the V gene TRBV4-3, with D possibly being TRBD1 (6 bases). The CDR3 runs to 13 residues. The germline V gene has CDR1 LGHNA and CDR2 YSLEER. V lost 6 bases to trimming and J lost 6 bases, with 11 bases between them. DNA for the CDR3: TGCGCCAGCAGTCCTACAGGGCCCGGGGAGCTGTTTTTT. Its protein is CASSPTGPGELFF.

The chain recombines TRBV5-6 with TRBJ2-7; D is possibly TRBD2 (6 bases). V gave up 4 bases and J gave up 0 bases, with 14 bases separating them. The CDR3 totals 15 residues. CDR1 and CDR2 (germline): SGHDT, YYEEEE. In DNA, the CDR3 is TGTGCCAGCAGCCCGGGACTTTCACCCTCCTACGAGCAGTACTTC. Translated: CASSPGLSPSYEQYF.

This sequence joins TRBV30 and TRBJ1-5; maybe TRBD1 (6 bases). Germline-derived CDR1 and CDR2 are GTSNPN and SVGIG (reference sequence). The germline V and J ends were trimmed by 2 bases and 4 bases, with 12 bases remaining between them. The CDR3 has 14 amino acids. CDR3 DNA: TGTGCCTGGAGTATTCGACAGGAGAATCAGCCCCAGCATTTT. It codes for CAWSIRQENQPQHF.

The V gene is TRBV4-1, the J gene TRBJ1-2, with D perhaps matching TRBD1 (6 bases). Per the germline V gene, CDR1 is MGHRA and CDR2 is YSYEKL. Trimming cost V 1 base and J 11 bases, with 20 bases left between them. The CDR3 extends over 15 amino acids. Here the CDR3 DNA reads TGCGCCAGCAGCCAAGGTCCAGGGGTCGGAATGATTTACACCTTC. Translated, it gives CASSQGPGVGMIYTF.

The gene calls are TRBV28 and TRBJ2-1, with 7 bases matching TRBD1. From germline, CDR1 is MDHEN and CDR2 SYDVKM. After removal of 10 bases from V and 6 bases from J, the junction contained 12 bases not matched to a gene. The CDR3 length is 14 residues. The CDR3, as DNA: TGTGCCACCCGACGAGGGGGCCTATTCAATGAGCAGTTCTTC. Translation gives CATRRGGLFNEQFF.

The V and J genes are TRBV6-5 and TRBJ2-7; 8 bases are a match to TRBD2. Germline-derived CDR1 and CDR2 are MNHEY and SVGAGI. The junction had 5 bases not matched to a gene; V was cut back by 2 bases and J by 2 bases. This CDR3 is built from 15 residues. The CDR3 loop reads CASSYTGLGTYEQYF. CDR3 sequence (DNA): TGTGCCAGCAGTTACACGGGACTAGGTACCTACGAGCAGTACTTC.

The chain has TRBV19 and TRBJ2-1; 10 bases fit TRBD2. The CDR3 loop spans 16 amino acids. CDR1 is LNHDA and CDR2 is SQIVND in the germline V gene (reference sequence). The trim removed 5 bases at V and 4 bases at J, leaving 8 bases unmatched. The CDR3 DNA reads as TGTGCCAGTAGTCGAACCGGGACTAGCGTTTACAATGAGCAGTTCTTC. This translates into CASSRTGTSVYNEQFF.

This clone was picked up one time. The chain carries TRBV4-2 and TRBJ2-3, with TRBD1 matching over 8 bases. This CDR3 has 15 amino acids. Per germline, CDR1 LGHNA and CDR2 YNFKEQ. The trim removed 4 bases at V and 3 bases at J, leaving 6 bases unmatched. Here the CDR3 reads CASSPGQGGTDTQYF. The CDR3 DNA reads TGTGCCAGCAGCCCTGGACAGGGCGGAACAGATACGCAGTATTTT.

This clone occurred a few times. This chain links TRBV3-1 (or the pseudogene TRBV3-2) with TRBJ2-7; possibly TRBD1 for D (6 bases). Germline V gene sequence: CDR1 LGHDT, CDR2 YNNKEL (reference sequence). The CDR3 totals 14 residues. Trimming removed 4 bases at V and 5 bases at J, with 15 bases between. DNA of the CDR3: TGTGCCAGCAGCCCGAACAGGGTGGTCAACGAGCAGTACTTC. This gives the protein CASSPNRVVNEQYF.

V is TRBV4-2 and J is TRBJ2-3; TRBD1 matches 7 bases. With V trimmed by 0 bases and J by 4 bases, 7 bases remained unmatched. CDR3 length: 16 residues. Germline values: CDR1 LGHNA, CDR2 YNFKEQ. In DNA form, the CDR3 reads TGTGCCAGCAGCCAAGAGGGACAGTACGTCTCAGATACGCAGTATTTT. This codes for CASSQEGQYVSDTQYF.

The chain employs TRBV7-2 and TRBJ2-7; 9 positions agree with TRBD1. Germline CDR1 and CDR2: SGHTA and FQGNSA. The CDR3 extends over 18 amino acids. Trimming took 5 bases from V and 3 from J; bases not matched to a gene: 17. The CDR3 nucleotides read TGTGCCAGCAGCGAACAGGGGGCAACCTCCTACGCAGGCTACGAGCAGTACTTC. Amino acids: CASSEQGATSYAGYEQYF.

In this sample, this clone turned up a few times. This rearrangement joins TRBV27 to TRBJ1-2, with D possibly TRBD1 on 5 matching bases. The CDR3 totals 14 residues. CDR1 and CDR2 (germline): MNHEY, SMNVEV (reference sequence). V was clipped by 1 base and J by 8 bases, with 14 bases between them. This CDR3 is CASSLYNGGEGYTF. Written as DNA, the CDR3 is TGTGCCAGCAGTTTATACAACGGGGGTGAGGGCTACACCTTC.

V and J are TRBV11-2 and TRBJ2-5; 8 nucleotides line up with TRBD2. CDR3 length: 16 amino acids. V trimming: 4 bases; J trimming: 5 bases; junction bases outside the gene matches: 12. The germline V gene encodes CDR1 SGHAT and CDR2 FQNNGV. CDR3 region: CASSSPLRGARETQYF. The CDR3 DNA follows: TGTGCCAGCAGCTCCCCTTTGCGGGGGGCCCGGGAGACCCAGTACTTC.

The chain is built from TRBV3-1 (or the pseudogene TRBV3-2) and TRBJ1-1, with TRBD1 matching 7 bases. The CDR3 is 14 amino acids. V trimming: 3 bases; J trimming: 4 bases; junction bases outside the gene matches: 5. Germline CDR1 and CDR2: LGHDT and YNNKEL (reference sequence). For the CDR3, the DNA is TGTGCCAGCAGCCACCACACAGGGGCCACTGAAGCTTTCTTT. Translating gives CASSHHTGATEAFF.

The rearrangement links TRBV10-3 to TRBJ2-3, with a possible D match to TRBD2 (7 bases). The CDR3 is made up of 14 amino acids. V lost 7 bases and J lost 4, with 15 bases in between. Per the germline V gene, CDR1 is ENHRY and CDR2 is SYGVKD. For the CDR3, the DNA is TGTGCCATCAAGTCGGGGGGCCCGGCAGATACGCAGTATTTT. Translated: CAIKSGGPADTQYF.

The sample holds many counts of this clone. The rearrangement links TRBV27 to TRBJ2-6, with TRBD2 as a possible D gene (5 bases). CDR1 MNHEY and CDR2 SMNVEV come from the germline V gene (reference sequence). Deletions cut 8 bases from V and 0 bases from J, with 14 bases between. The CDR3 length is 16 residues. The CDR3 DNA reads TGTGCCAGCTCCCCCGGACTGACCTCTGGGGCCAACGTCCTGACTTTC. Its translation: CASSPGLTSGANVLTF.

The chain recombines TRBV7-6 with TRBJ2-3; 7 bases are shared with TRBD2. Per the germline V gene, CDR1 is SGHVS and CDR2 is FNYEAQ. The CDR3 length is 18 residues. Losses at the gene ends were 1 base for V and 0 bases for J; bases not matched to a gene: 10. The CDR3 DNA sequence: TGTGCCAGCAGCTTAGTTGCGGGAGATTACGAGAGCACAGATACGCAGTATTTT. Encoded protein: CASSLVAGDYESTDTQYF.

The genes are TRBV7-9 and TRBJ2-3, with 14 bases aligning to TRBD2. The CDR3 covers 16 residues. Germline-derived CDR1 and CDR2 are SEHNR and FQNEAQ (reference sequence). J was trimmed by 4 bases and V by 5 bases; bases with no gene match: 5. The CDR3 DNA reads as TGTGCCAGCAGCCCCGGGACTAGCGGGAGTGCAGATACGCAGTATTTT. Protein product: CASSPGTSGSADTQYF.